This TCR beta chain was recorded in a study of cytomegalovirus exposure and HLA in healthy donors. Study context: In a previous analysis, more than 90 million unique TCR beta sequences were found from some 200 million T cells. Within the Caucasian-associated ancestry cluster were roughly 79% of the approximately 400 genotyped donors. Findings of the study overall: Reported results showed that the classifier diagnosed cytomegalovirus status with high specificity and sensitivity. The authors considered a cluster of highly shared sequence variants likely to be a sequencing artifact.

Use of 60 Vbeta and 13 Jbeta primers characterized the PCR. This table comes from immunoSEQ multiplex PCR, and its TCRdb copy is limited to in-frame clones, with some not included. This table has a few hundred thousand clones, roughly 80% appearing once. V lost 0 bases, J lost 1 base, and 4 bases stayed unmatched. The germline V gene has CDR1 SGDLS and CDR2 YYNGEE. The CDR3 is 17 amino acids. As regards this clone: Its antigen is as yet unknown.

This sequence originates from a man aged 25 to 40 in good health and CMV-seronegative. The specimen sequenced was PBMCs. This rearrangement joins TRBV9 to TRBJ2-3; 11 bases line up with TRBD2. This chain's CDR3 is CASSVAALAGGTDTQYF. DNA of the CDR3: TGTGCCAGCAGCGTAGCGGCACTAGCGGGGGGCACAGATACGCAGTATTTT.